This T cell receptor beta chain was obtained from a study of early T cells in non-severe SARS-CoV-2 infection. Germline-derived CDR1 and CDR2 are LNHDA and SQIVND (reference sequence). The V gene end was trimmed by 6 bases and the J gene end by 2 bases; junction bases not matched to a gene: 15. This CDR3 has 17 residues. This clonotype was detected many times. TCRdb analysed the 5' RACE reads with MiXCR anew, one entry per CDR3 protein. The sample contains tens of thousands of distinct CDR3 sequences, about 9.7% of which appear only once. This chain joins TRBV19 and TRBJ1-1; 7 nucleotides align to TRBD1. Sequencing was carried out using whole blood. The receptor was isolated from an adult who was a healthcare worker with PCR-confirmed SARS-CoV-2 infection or an uninfected control (not recorded which). The DNA for the CDR3 is TGTGCCAGTAGCCCCCAAGGGAGGGGGCAACCCAACACTGAAGCTTTCTTT. Protein: CASSPQGRGQPNTEAFF.